This is a list of T cell receptor beta chains from one sample in a study of cytomegalovirus exposure and HLA in healthy donors. Assay: immunoSEQ multiplex PCR; the TCRdb copy retains only in-frame clones and omits some. The sample shows about 190,000 clones, 79% of them seen only once. The specimen sequenced was PBMCs. Receptors were obtained from a woman aged 18-30 years in good health and CMV-seronegative. The CDR3 runs from the conserved cysteine through the conserved F or W. A D gene is named only where the DNA matches it firmly. Where a row states a size, it is once, few, many or the class of an expanded clone; other rows omit it.

j_call,v_call,d_call,clone_size,cdr3_length,cdr3_aa,cdr3_nt
TRBJ2-1,TRBV6-1,TRBD2,NA,15,CASRLPGLAGDEQFF,TGTGCCAGCAGACTGCCGGGACTAGCGGGGGATGAGCAGTTCTTC
TRBJ1-6,TRBV13,TRBD1,NA,19,CASSASPGQVSSYNSPLHF,TGTGCCAGCAGCGCCTCACCGGGACAGGTTAGCTCCTATAATTCACCCCTCCACTTT
TRBJ2-1,TRBV4-3,NA,NA,13,CASSQGLYNEQFF,TGCGCCAGCAGCCAGGGACTCTACAATGAGCAGTTCTTC
TRBJ1-1,TRBV27,NA,NA,16,CASSSSSGFGNTEAFF,TGTGCCAGCAGTTCATCCTCAGGGTTTGGGAACACTGAAGCTTTCTTT
TRBJ2-5,TRBV7-2,TRBD2,few,14,CASSKSGRGETQYF,TGTGCCAGCAGCAAAAGCGGGAGGGGGGAGACCCAGTACTTC
TRBJ1-2,TRBV19,NA,NA,13,CASSILADYGYTF,TGTGCCAGTAGTATCTTGGCCGATTATGGCTACACCTTC
TRBJ1-2,TRBV20-1,TRBD1,NA,11,CSASRQGGYTF,TGCAGTGCTAGTAGACAGGGGGGCTACACCTTC
TRBJ1-1,TRBV19,NA,NA,12,CASLSQNTEAFF,TGTGCCAGCCTATCTCAGAACACTGAAGCTTTCTTT
TRBJ1-6,TRBV6-4,TRBD1,NA,20,CASSLWDRGPLSSYNSPLHF,TGTGCCAGCAGTTTATGGGACAGGGGACCTCTAAGCTCCTATAATTCACCCCTCCACTTT
TRBJ2-3,TRBV18,TRBD2,NA,17,CASSLETSGSGTDTQYF,TGTGCCAGCTCACTCGAAACTAGCGGGAGTGGTACAGATACGCAGTATTTT
TRBJ2-7,TRBV6-5,NA,once,14,CASSHSRHSYEQYF,TGTGCCAGCAGCCATTCGAGACACTCCTACGAGCAGTACTTC
TRBJ2-7,TRBV6-1,TRBD1,NA,15,CASSAGQGPSYEQYF,TGTGCCAGCAGTGCCGGACAGGGCCCCTCCTACGAGCAGTACTTC
TRBJ1-1,TRBV6-5,NA,NA,15,CASRTTGGMNTEAFF,TGTGCCAGCAGAACAACAGGTGGGATGAACACTGAAGCTTTCTTT
TRBJ1-1,TRBV6-5,NA,NA,13,CASSRGMNTEAFF,TGTGCCAGCAGCAGAGGAATGAACACTGAAGCTTTCTTT
TRBJ1-3,TRBV28,NA,NA,15,CASSPRYGSGNTIYF,TGTGCCAGCAGTCCAAGGTACGGGTCTGGAAACACCATATATTTT
TRBJ2-1,TRBV30,TRBD2,few,15,CAWSVGAGGHNEQFF,TGTGCCTGGAGTGTAGGGGCGGGAGGGCACAATGAGCAGTTCTTC
TRBJ1-1,TRBV4-3,TRBD1,NA,15,CASSQGGTGVTEAFF,TGCGCCAGCAGCCAAGGGGGGACAGGCGTCACTGAAGCTTTCTTT
TRBJ1-2,TRBV11-2,NA,NA,14,CASSPPQGYYGYTF,TGTGCCAGCAGCCCACCACAGGGATACTATGGCTACACCTTC
TRBJ2-2,TRBV19,NA,NA,14,CASTQASLTGELFF,TGTGCCAGTACTCAGGCCAGTCTCACCGGGGAGCTGTTTTTT
TRBJ2-7,TRBV7-8,NA,NA,13,CASSAGSTYEQYF,TGTGCCAGCAGCGCGGGATCCACCTACGAGCAGTACTTC
TRBJ2-7,TRBV4-2,TRBD2,NA,17,CASSQGRGVAGAYEQYF,TGTGCCAGCAGCCAGGGTCGGGGGGTAGCGGGAGCCTACGAGCAGTACTTC
TRBJ2-1,TRBV10-3,NA,NA,16,CAISESTGGFYNEQFF,TGTGCCATCAGTGAGTCGACTGGCGGATTCTACAATGAGCAGTTCTTC
TRBJ1-4,TRBV5-1,TRBD1,NA,20,CASSLASHGTDLATNEKLFF,TGCGCCAGCAGCTTGGCCTCTCACGGGACAGACCTTGCAACTAATGAAAAACTGTTTTTT
TRBJ1-2,TRBV30,NA,NA,12,CAWSASYYGYTF,TGTGCCTGGAGTGCCTCTTATTATGGCTACACCTTC
TRBJ2-7,TRBV29-1,NA,NA,14,CSVKILQATYEQYF,TGCAGCGTTAAAATCTTACAGGCCACCTACGAGCAGTACTTC
TRBJ2-3,TRBV28,NA,NA,15,CASSSHQGQGDTQYF,TGTGCCAGCAGTTCGCACCAGGGGCAGGGAGATACGCAGTATTTT
TRBJ1-1,TRBV11-3,TRBD1,once,15,CASSLGGQGVTEAFF,TGTGCCAGCAGCTTAGGGGGACAGGGTGTGACTGAAGCTTTCTTT
TRBJ1-1,TRBV2,NA,NA,12,CASSRVNTEAFF,TGTGCCAGCAGTCGGGTGAACACTGAAGCTTTCTTT
TRBJ1-5,TRBV27,NA,NA,13,CASSIYIDQPQHF,TGTGCCAGCAGTATTTACATTGATCAGCCCCAGCATTTT
TRBJ1-1,TRBV7-9,NA,NA,17,CASSSPRGQRGNTEAFF,TGTGCCAGCAGCAGCCCCCGTGGCCAGCGAGGTAACACTGAAGCTTTCTTT
TRBJ1-2,TRBV29-1,NA,NA,11,CSVGRNYGYTF,TGCAGCGTTGGGAGGAACTATGGCTACACCTTC
TRBJ2-2,TRBV7-8,NA,NA,15,CASSLAFGPSGELFF,TGTGCCAGCAGTCTAGCATTTGGGCCCTCCGGGGAGCTGTTTTTT
TRBJ1-4,TRBV5-1,NA,NA,15,CASSSAGPDNEKLFF,TGCGCCAGCAGCTCCGCAGGGCCAGATAATGAAAAACTGTTTTTT
TRBJ2-7,TRBV6-5,NA,few,13,CASSYSTGNEQYF,TGTGCCAGCAGTTACTCGACGGGGAACGAGCAGTACTTC
TRBJ2-3,TRBV19,NA,NA,14,CASSILQSTDTQYF,TGTGCCAGTAGTATACTACAGAGCACAGATACGCAGTATTTT
TRBJ2-2,TRBV30,TRBD2,NA,14,CAWSLAGEAGELFF,TGTGCCTGGAGTCTAGCGGGAGAGGCCGGGGAGCTGTTTTTT
TRBJ2-2,TRBV6-5,NA,NA,14,CASTLSRGTGELFF,TGTGCCAGCACGCTCTCGCGGGGCACCGGGGAGCTGTTTTTT